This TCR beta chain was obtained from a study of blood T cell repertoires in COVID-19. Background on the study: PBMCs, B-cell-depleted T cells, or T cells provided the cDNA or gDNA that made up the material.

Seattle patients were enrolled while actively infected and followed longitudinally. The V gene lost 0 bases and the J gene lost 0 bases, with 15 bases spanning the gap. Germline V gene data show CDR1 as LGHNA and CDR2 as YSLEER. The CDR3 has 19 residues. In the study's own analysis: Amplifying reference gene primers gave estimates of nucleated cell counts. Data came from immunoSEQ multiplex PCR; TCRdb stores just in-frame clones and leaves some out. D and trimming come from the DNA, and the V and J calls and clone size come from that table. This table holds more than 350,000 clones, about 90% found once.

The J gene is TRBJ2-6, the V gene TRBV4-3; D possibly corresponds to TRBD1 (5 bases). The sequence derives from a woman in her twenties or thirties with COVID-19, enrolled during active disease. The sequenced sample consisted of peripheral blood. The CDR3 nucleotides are TGCGCCAGCAGCCAAGACCCACAGACAGTCTCCTCTGGGGCCAACGTCCTGACTTTC. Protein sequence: CASSQDPQTVSSGANVLTF.